This passage covers 21 T cell receptor beta chains from one sample sequenced in a study of blood T cell repertoires in COVID-19. Using immunoSEQ multiplex PCR, the repertoire was profiled, and TCRdb retains in-frame clones only, with some absent. The sample contains about 180,000 clones, approximately 85% of which appear only once. Sequenced sample: PBMCs or T cells enriched from blood (not recorded which). All receptors derive from a woman aged 25 to 39 who had recovered from COVID-19.

This CDR3 reads CASSSKLAYGETQYF. CDR3 nucleotides: TGTGCCAGCAGCTCGAAACTAGCGTACGGAGAGACCCAGTACTTC. The genes are TRBV7-2 and TRBJ2-5, with TRBD2 matching over 7 bases. V lost 4 bases and J lost 4; bases outside the gene matches: 9. Germline CDR1 SGHTA, CDR2 FQGNSA. There are 15 residues in the CDR3.

This chain connects TRBV9 to TRBJ2-6, with 9 bases that match TRBD1. CDR1 is SGDLS and CDR2 is YYNGEE in the germline V gene. With 4 bases clipped from V and 2 bases from J, the junction kept 10 bases outside the gene matches. The CDR3 runs to 18 residues. The CDR3 DNA reads as TGTGCCAGCAGCCTCCGGACAGGGGACGAGACTGGGGCCAACGTCCTGACTTTC. This encodes CASSLRTGDETGANVLTF.

This chain joins TRBV30 and TRBJ1-1; 7 nucleotides match TRBD1. There are 13 residues in the CDR3. Looked up from germline, CDR1 is GTSNPN and CDR2 is SVGIG (reference sequence). V was clipped by 2 bases and J by 3 bases; unmatched bases: 3. The CDR3 loop reads CAWSFGQDTEAFF. The DNA for the CDR3 is TGTGCCTGGAGTTTCGGACAGGACACTGAAGCTTTCTTT.

The chain uses TRBV9 and TRBJ2-1, with 10 bases fitting TRBD1. Trimming at V came to 3 bases and at J to 3 bases, leaving 6 bases not matched to a gene. The V gene's germline CDR1 is SGDLS and CDR2 YYNGEE. The CDR3 runs to 16 residues. CDR3 sequence: CASSAAGTGDYNEQFF. The DNA for the CDR3 is TGTGCCAGCAGCGCCGCCGGGACAGGGGACTACAATGAGCAGTTCTTC.

This chain links TRBV29-1 with TRBJ2-7, with TRBD1 identical over 8 bases. Germline CDR1 is SQVTM and CDR2 is ANQGSEA. There are 12 residues in the CDR3. V gave up 6 bases and J gave up 4 bases; unmatched junction bases: 5. The DNA of the CDR3 is TGCAGCGTGGCGGACAGGGAATACGAGCAGTACTTC. This sequence encodes CSVADREYEQYF.

The chain joins TRBV4-1 to TRBJ1-1, with D possibly being TRBD1 (6 bases). The CDR3 is 15 residues long. Germline CDR1 MGHRA, CDR2 YSYEKL. Deletions cut 0 bases from V and 1 base from J, with 9 bases between. The CDR3 region has the DNA TGCGCCAGCAGCCAAGAAATGGGACAGAACACTGAAGCTTTCTTT. Protein product: CASSQEMGQNTEAFF.

This chain connects TRBV3-1 (or the pseudogene TRBV3-2) to TRBJ2-7; perhaps TRBD2 as D (6 bases). Trimming stripped 5 bases from V and 1 base from J, with 12 bases between. This CDR3 comprises 14 residues. Germline values: CDR1 LGHDT, CDR2 YNNKEL (reference sequence). This chain's CDR3 is CASSGPGLSYEQYF. CDR3 nucleotides: TGTGCCAGCAGCGGCCCGGGACTTTCCTACGAGCAGTACTTC.

The chain joins TRBV30 to TRBJ1-6, with D unresolved. Per germline, CDR1 GTSNPN and CDR2 SVGIG (reference sequence). The CDR3 sequence is 16 residues long. V was clipped by 1 base and J by 0 bases, with 10 bases between them. CDR3 residues: CAWSATLSSYNSPLHF. CDR3 DNA sequence: TGTGCCTGGAGTGCCACGTTGAGCTCCTATAATTCACCCCTCCACTTT.

As DNA, the CDR3 is TGTGCCAGCAGTTACGGGTCTCGCTATGGCTACACCTTC. This gives the protein CASSYGSRYGYTF. This chain joins TRBV12-3 or TRBV12-4 and TRBJ1-2; D unclear. The CDR3 is 13 residues long. V was pared by 4 bases and J by 4 bases, with 10 bases between.

The chain combines TRBV7-9 with TRBJ1-2; 9 nucleotides agree with TRBD1. The germline V gene encodes CDR1 SEHNR and CDR2 FQNEAQ (reference sequence). The CDR3 contains 13 residues. With V trimmed by 5 bases and J by 8 bases, 6 bases remained unmatched. CDR3 DNA: TGTGCCAGCAGCGGGGACAGGGAAGTCGGCTACACCTTC. The encoded protein is CASSGDREVGYTF.

This chain joins TRBV18 and TRBJ1-1; maybe TRBD1 (6 bases). V gave up 2 bases and J gave up 1 base, with 11 bases separating them. The CDR3 has 15 residues. Germline V CDR1 and CDR2: KGHSH, LQKENI. Here the CDR3 reads CASSPFEGQNTEAFF. CDR3 DNA: TGTGCCAGCTCACCATTCGAGGGACAGAACACTGAAGCTTTCTTT.

This clone was observed a single time. The chain combines TRBV19 with TRBJ2-7; 9 nucleotides match TRBD1. Germline trimming cut 6 bases from V and 4 bases from J; bases unmatched to any gene: 10. Germline loops: CDR1 LNHDA, CDR2 SQIVND (reference sequence). CDR3 length: 15 residues. In nucleotides, the CDR3 is TGTGCCAGTAGCCCCGGGACAGGGATTGTATACGAGCAGTACTTC. It specifies CASSPGTGIVYEQYF.

The chain recombines TRBV2 with TRBJ2-2; no firm D call. The CDR3 loop spans 14 amino acids. Trimming removed 4 bases from V and 3 bases from J, with 9 bases in between. Germline CDR1 and CDR2: SNHLY and FYNNEI. For the CDR3, the DNA is TGTGCCAGCAGTGTAATAGTGGACACCGGGGAGCTGTTTTTT. It specifies CASSVIVDTGELFF.

V usage is TRBV21-1 and J usage is TRBJ2-1; the listed D gene, TRBD2, was not tested against the DNA. TRBV21-1 is deemed a pseudogene. CDR3 length: 17 amino acids. The chain's CDR3 is CASRGRLAGDRNNEQFF. CDR3 bases: TGTGCCAGCAGGGGTAGACTAGCGGGAGATCGAAACAATGAGCAGTTCTTC.

The V call is TRBV28, the J call TRBJ2-7; tentative D call: TRBD1 (6 bases). Trimming took 5 bases from V and 4 from J, leaving 12 bases between them. The germline V gene has CDR1 MDHEN and CDR2 SYDVKM. The CDR3 covers 13 residues. The CDR3 spells CASSETGSYEQYF. CDR3 nucleotide sequence: TGTGCCAGCAGTGAGACAGGATCTTACGAGCAGTACTTC.

The CDR3 reads CASSFGSWTTTEAFF. CDR3 coding DNA: TGTGCCAGCAGTTTCGGTTCTTGGACAACCACTGAAGCTTTCTTT. The rearrangement uses TRBV27 and TRBJ1-1, with D maybe TRBD1 (5 bases). Germline assignment: CDR1 MNHEY and CDR2 SMNVEV (reference sequence). The V end lost 3 bases, the J end lost 4 bases, and 15 bases lay between the germline ends. The length of the CDR3 is 15 residues.

The CDR3 sequence: CASSQSSRGSASPLHF. Written as DNA, the CDR3 is TGCGCCAGCAGTCAATCATCCAGGGGGTCTGCCTCACCCCTCCACTTT. This rearrangement joins TRBV23-1 to TRBJ1-6; 7 bases fit TRBD1. TRBV23-1 is treated as an ORF (open reading frame) with a function not yet certain. V lost 0 bases to trimming and J lost 10 bases; unmatched junction nucleotides: 9. This CDR3 has 16 amino acids.

In its sample, this clone was seen once. This chain links TRBV10-3 with TRBJ1-5; maybe TRBD1 (6 bases). CDR3 length equals 14 residues. With 0 bases removed from V and 7 bases from J, the gap between germline ends came to 10 bases. CDR1 is ENHRY and CDR2 is SYGVKD in the germline V gene. CDR3 sequence reads: CAISESTGQQPQHF. CDR3 bases: TGTGCCATCAGTGAGTCTACAGGGCAACAGCCCCAGCATTTT.

The rearrangement links TRBV3-1 (or the pseudogene TRBV3-2) to TRBJ2-7, with D possibly TRBD1 on 6 matching bases. V was trimmed by 1 base and J by 6 bases, leaving 16 bases between them. Germline CDR1 and CDR2: LGHDT and YNNKEL (reference sequence). There are 15 residues in the CDR3. The CDR3 here is CASSQVGGGFGEQYF. The CDR3 nucleotides are TGTGCCAGCAGCCAAGTTGGGGGCGGTTTCGGCGAGCAGTACTTC.

This clone is a singleton in its sample. The V and J genes are TRBV7-9 and TRBJ2-7, with TRBD1 matching over 9 bases. The length of the CDR3 is 14 residues. CDR1 and CDR2 (germline): SEHNR, FQNEAQ (reference sequence). J lost 3 bases, V lost 5 bases, and 5 bases had no gene match. CDR3 protein: CASSSRDRVYEQYF. As DNA, the CDR3 is TGTGCCAGCAGCAGCCGGGACAGGGTCTACGAGCAGTACTTC. Full variable domain (missing parts from reference TRBV7-9 and TRBJ2-7): DTGVSQNPRHKITKRGQNVTFRCDPISEHNRLYWYRQTLGQGPEFLTYFQNEAQLEKSRLLSDRFSAERPKGSFSTLEIQRTEQGDSAMYLCASSSRDRVYEQYFGPGTRLTVT.

The rearrangement uses TRBV28 and TRBJ2-7, with D tentatively TRBD2 (6 bases). This CDR3 spans 13 amino acids. Germline lookup yields CDR1 MDHEN and CDR2 SYDVKM. Trimming stripped 7 bases from V and 3 bases from J, with 13 bases between. The CDR3 bases are TGTGCCAGCACAGCCGGGAGATACTACGAGCAGTACTTC. Its translation: CASTAGRYYEQYF.